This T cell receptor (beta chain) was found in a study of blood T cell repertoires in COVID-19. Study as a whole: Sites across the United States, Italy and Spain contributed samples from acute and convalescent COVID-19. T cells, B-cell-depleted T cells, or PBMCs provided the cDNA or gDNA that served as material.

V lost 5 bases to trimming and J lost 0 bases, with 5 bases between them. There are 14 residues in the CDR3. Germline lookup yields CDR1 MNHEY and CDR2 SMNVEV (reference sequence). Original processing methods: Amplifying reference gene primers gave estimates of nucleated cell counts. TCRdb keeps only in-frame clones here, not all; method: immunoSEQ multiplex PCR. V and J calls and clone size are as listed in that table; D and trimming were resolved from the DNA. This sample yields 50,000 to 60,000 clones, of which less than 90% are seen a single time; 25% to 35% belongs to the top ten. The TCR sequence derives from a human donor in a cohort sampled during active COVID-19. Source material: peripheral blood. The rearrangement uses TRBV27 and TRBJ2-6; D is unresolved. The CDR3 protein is CASSQLSGANVLTF. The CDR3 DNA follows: TGTGCCAGCAGTCAACTCTCTGGGGCCAACGTCCTGACTTTC.